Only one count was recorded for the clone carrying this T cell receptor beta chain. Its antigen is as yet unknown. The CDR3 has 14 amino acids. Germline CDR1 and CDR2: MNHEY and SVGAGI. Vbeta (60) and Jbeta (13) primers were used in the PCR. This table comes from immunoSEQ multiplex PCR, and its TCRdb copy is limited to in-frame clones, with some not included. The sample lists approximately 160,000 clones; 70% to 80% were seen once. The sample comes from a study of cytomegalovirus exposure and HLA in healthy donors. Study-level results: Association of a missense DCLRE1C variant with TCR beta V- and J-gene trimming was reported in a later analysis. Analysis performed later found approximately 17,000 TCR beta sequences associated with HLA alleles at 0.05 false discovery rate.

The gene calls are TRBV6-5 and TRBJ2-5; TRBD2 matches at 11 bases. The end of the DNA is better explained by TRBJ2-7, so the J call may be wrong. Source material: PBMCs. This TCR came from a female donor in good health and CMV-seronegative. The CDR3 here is CASSVAGGLHEQYF. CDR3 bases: TGTGCCAGCAGTGTAGCGGGAGGGCTCCACGAGCAGTACTTC.